This is a list of T cell receptor beta chains from one sample in a study of siplizumab effects on memory and regulatory T cells. Repertoires were generated with immunoSEQ multiplex PCR, while TCRdb's copy carries only in-frame clones and drops some. The table lists 110,000 or so clones, just under 95% of them singletons. The sample comprised non-Treg CD4+ T cells sorted from blood. The receptors were sampled from a human donor in good health. Each CDR3 is given with its conserved first and last residue. A D gene is named only where the DNA matches it firmly. Size values are once, few and many counts, or a class for expanded clones, and some rows have none.

-	TRBJ1-4	TRBV19	-	CASGDIGEKLFF	TGTGCCAGCGGGGACATTGGTGAAAAACTGTTTTTT
-	TRBJ1-3	TRBV28	-	CASFRSSGNTIYF	TGTGCCAGCTTCAGGAGCTCTGGAAACACCATATATTTT
-	TRBJ2-3	TRBV19	-	CASSIGLFSTDTQYF	TGTGCCAGTAGTATAGGTTTGTTCAGCACAGATACGCAGTATTTT
TRBD1	TRBJ2-5	TRBV4-1	-	CASSQALGTGRGETQYF	TGCGCCAGCAGCCAAGCACTGGGGACAGGGAGGGGGGAGACCCAGTACTTC
-	TRBJ2-2	TRBV10-2	-	CASSEKFANTGELFF	TGCGCCAGCAGTGAAAAGTTCGCGAACACCGGGGAGCTGTTTTTT
TRBD2	TRBJ2-1	TRBV11-2	-	CASSLDWAAGGRYNEQFF	TGTGCCAGCAGCTTAGATTGGGCGGCGGGGGGCCGCTACAATGAGCAGTTCTTC
-	TRBJ1-3	TRBV27	once	CASRASGKDTIYF	TGTGCCAGCAGGGCGTCGGGGAAGGACACCATATATTTT
-	TRBJ1-2	TRBV19	-	CASSIGRTPNYGYTF	TGTGCCAGTAGTATAGGACGGACGCCAAACTATGGCTACACCTTC
TRBD1	TRBJ1-2	TRBV7-2	-	CAGSTKAGGYGYTF	TGTGCCGGCAGTACTAAAGCAGGGGGCTATGGCTACACCTTC
-	TRBJ2-1	TRBV5-1	-	CASSFSDGNNEQFF	TGCGCCAGCAGCTTTTCGGACGGCAACAATGAGCAGTTCTTC
TRBD2	TRBJ2-2	TRBV10-3	-	CAIKTSGGLVGELFF	TGTGCCATCAAGACTAGCGGGGGTTTGGTCGGGGAGCTGTTTTTT
-	TRBJ1-2	TRBV5-1	once	CASSLDGINYGYTF	TGCGCCAGCAGCTTGGATGGGATTAACTATGGCTACACCTTC
-	TRBJ1-1	TRBV5-4	-	CASSLYVDMNTEAFF	TGTGCCAGCAGCTTGTACGTGGACATGAACACTGAAGCTTTCTTT
TRBD2	TRBJ2-1	TRBV29-1	-	CSSRLAGGPYNEQFF	TGCAGCTCTCGACTAGCGGGGGGGCCTTACAATGAGCAGTTCTTC
-	TRBJ1-1	TRBV11-2	once	CASSPAGWTNTEAFF	TGTGCCAGCAGCCCTGCAGGGTGGACGAACACTGAAGCTTTCTTT
-	TRBJ2-7	TRBV6-5	-	CASSYWGGRWGEQYF	TGTGCCAGCAGTTACTGGGGGGGGCGTTGGGGCGAGCAGTACTTC
TRBD2	TRBJ2-1	TRBV7-2	-	CASSTRGGLNNEQFF	TGTGCCAGCAGCACTCGGGGGGGGCTCAACAATGAGCAGTTCTTC
-	TRBJ1-6	TRBV19	-	CASSDGGSYNSPLHF	TGTGCCAGTAGCGACGGGGGCTCCTATAATTCACCCCTCCACTTT
-	TRBJ1-1	TRBV5-1	-	CASSLEGQTNTEAFF	TGCGCCAGCAGCTTGGAGGGCCAGACGAACACTGAAGCTTTCTTT
-	TRBJ1-2	TRBV7-2	-	CASSLGVSLYGYTF	TGTGCCAGCAGCTTAGGGGTCAGCCTCTATGGCTACACCTTC
TRBD2	TRBJ2-3	TRBV6-1	-	CASSEISGGANTDTQYF	TGTGCCAGCAGTGAAATTAGCGGGGGGGCTAACACAGATACGCAGTATTTT
-	TRBJ2-7	TRBV19	-	CASRGVLAPYEQYF	TGTGCCAGTAGGGGGGTGCTGGCCCCCTACGAGCAGTACTTC
TRBD1	TRBJ2-1	TRBV18	-	CASSLGQGGINEQFF	TGTGCCAGCTCACTAGGACAGGGGGGAATCAATGAGCAGTTCTTC
-	TRBJ1-3	TRBV5-1	once	CASSPMSSGNTIYF	TGCGCCAGCAGCCCAATGAGCTCTGGAAACACCATATATTTT
-	TRBJ2-5	TRBV27	-	CASSPTRVLWETQYF	TGTGCCAGCAGCCCTACCAGGGTTTTATGGGAGACCCAGTACTTC
-	TRBJ1-4	TRBV4-3	-	CASSQDLMGTASNEKLFF	TGCGCCAGCAGCCAAGATCTCATGGGGACGGCGAGTAATGAAAAACTGTTTTTT
-	TRBJ1-3	TRBV11-2	-	CASSLSGGPNSGNTIYF	TGTGCCAGCAGCTTAAGTGGGGGCCCCAACTCTGGAAACACCATATATTTT
-	TRBJ1-5	TRBV21-1	-	CASSKDGSDGINQPQHF	TGTGCCAGCAGCAAAGATGGGTCCGACGGGATAAATCAGCCCCAGCATTTT
-	TRBJ1-5	TRBV27	-	CATRPRGGSGNQPQHF	TGTGCCACCAGGCCCCGGGGGGGCAGTGGCAATCAGCCCCAGCATTTT
TRBD2	TRBJ2-1	TRBV10-3	-	CAISTSSGGRSYNEQFF	TGTGCCATCAGTACCTCTAGCGGGGGCCGCTCCTACAATGAGCAGTTCTTC
-	TRBJ1-5	TRBV9	-	CASSEQGPKSNQPQHF	TGTGCCAGCAGCGAACAGGGTCCGAAGAGCAATCAGCCCCAGCATTTT
TRBD1	TRBJ1-4	TRBV15	-	CATSKRTGGVTNEKLFF	TGTGCCACCAGCAAACGGACAGGGGGGGTAACTAATGAAAAACTGTTTTTT
-	TRBJ1-1	TRBV15	-	CATSRDQGRLNTEAFF	TGTGCCACCAGCAGGGACCAGGGACGGTTGAACACTGAAGCTTTCTTT
TRBD1	TRBJ1-5	TRBV7-2	-	CASSLVRGGSYQPQHF	TGTGCCAGCAGCTTAGTTCGAGGGGGCTCTTACCAGCCCCAGCATTTT